The rows below give T cell receptor beta chains drawn from one sample of a study of cytomegalovirus exposure and HLA in healthy donors. Using immunoSEQ multiplex PCR, the repertoire was profiled, and TCRdb retains in-frame clones only, with some absent. This sample has around 95,000 clones, with around 74% found just once. The sequencing input was PBMCs. The receptors stem from a man aged 30 to 39 in good health and CMV-seropositive. CDR3s leave out the opening cysteine and the closing phenylalanine or tryptophan.

TRBV15 | ATSRTPGQGDETQY
TRBV5-1 | ASRRPGDTEAF
TRBV12-5 | ASGFSGGDEQF
TRBV13 | ASSAMTGVGSPLH
TRBV7-2 | ASSSYSDTQY
TRBV11-1 | ASSSGTGDTGELF
TRBV7-9 | ASRPRQGRMNTEAF
TRBV11-3 | ASSLGGSGGAREQF
TRBV7-9 | ASSSVKISGANVLT
TRBV4-3 | ASSQVWQGANEKLF
TRBV6-1 | ASTRQGRYEQY
TRBV19 | ASSPTANEKLF
TRBV6-6 | ASSYSGQGGAGELF
TRBV4-3 | ASSQDTTNTGELF
TRBV10-2 | ASPSGGVYGNTIY
TRBV7-2 | ASNLSGGYGYT
TRBV5-1 | ASSFLPATGGTEAF
TRBV6-1 | ASSEPGTVYEQY
TRBV4-3 | ASSLGTGETYNEQF
TRBV6-1 | ASSEAQGTQETQY
TRBV7-9 | ASSYGRDYGYT
TRBV18 | ASSPSGGGALETQY
TRBV10-3 | AIRGDRGPSYNEQF
TRBV9 | ASSVEPSGGDQY
TRBV28 | AAGISTYNEQF
TRBV5-1 | ASRWGETQY
TRBV5-5 | ASSLRGAGYNEQF
TRBV18 | ASSPSTSGGVLAPDTQY
TRBV10-3 | AISESTVVNEKLF
TRBV11-2 | ASSSVGGLSDNEQF
TRBV6-4 | ASSDEAASGDVIDGYT
TRBV6-6 | ASSTGTGSPEAF
TRBV5-1 | ASSLDQGYGTEAF
TRBV5-1 | ASSLETGYYEQY
TRBV6-1 | ASSSRGADKDTQY
TRBV9 | ASSPGDYWKPNYGYT
TRBV28 | ASSSFWSGGAVRTQY
TRBV30 | AWSGLASYNEQF
TRBV25-1 | ASSEGPDRASEKLF
TRBV9 | ASSIRTSGGPDTQY
TRBV9 | ASSPHRGLEYNEQF
TRBV19 | ASKEDGGTEAF
TRBV15 | ATSRGQVNTEAF
TRBV5-1 | ASTFNPYTDTQY
TRBV7-8 | ASSLGTTGEQY
TRBV6-1 | ASSEGPTANTEAF
TRBV5-1 | ASTDSSSGNTIY
TRBV11-2 | ASSSDRDEQY
TRBV19 | ASSKDWSRPQH
TRBV27 | ASSLSGTGGTGELF
TRBV9 | ASSAGGLTRDSYNSPLH
TRBV4-2 | ASSLTGGTGELF
TRBV27 | ASSLRALITGTGYHEQY
TRBV7-9 | ASSSPGLEWNEQF
TRBV28 | ASRREIAETQY
TRBV27 | ASRSGTGGFGQETQY
TRBV6-1 | ASNRLDEQY